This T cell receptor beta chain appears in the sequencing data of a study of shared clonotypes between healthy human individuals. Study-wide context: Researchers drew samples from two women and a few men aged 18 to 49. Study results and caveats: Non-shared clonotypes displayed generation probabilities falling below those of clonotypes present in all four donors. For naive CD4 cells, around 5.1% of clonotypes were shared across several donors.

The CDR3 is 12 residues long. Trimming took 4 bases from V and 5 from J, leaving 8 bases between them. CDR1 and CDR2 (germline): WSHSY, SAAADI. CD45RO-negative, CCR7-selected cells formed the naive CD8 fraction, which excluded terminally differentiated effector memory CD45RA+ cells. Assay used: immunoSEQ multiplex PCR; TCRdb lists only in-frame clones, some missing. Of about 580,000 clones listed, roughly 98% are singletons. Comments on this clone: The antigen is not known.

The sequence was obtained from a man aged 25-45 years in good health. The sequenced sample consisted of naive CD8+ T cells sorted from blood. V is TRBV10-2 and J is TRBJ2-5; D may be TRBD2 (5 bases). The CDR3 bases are TGCGCCAGCAGTGTCGGGGTGGAGACCCAGTACTTC. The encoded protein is CASSVGVETQYF.